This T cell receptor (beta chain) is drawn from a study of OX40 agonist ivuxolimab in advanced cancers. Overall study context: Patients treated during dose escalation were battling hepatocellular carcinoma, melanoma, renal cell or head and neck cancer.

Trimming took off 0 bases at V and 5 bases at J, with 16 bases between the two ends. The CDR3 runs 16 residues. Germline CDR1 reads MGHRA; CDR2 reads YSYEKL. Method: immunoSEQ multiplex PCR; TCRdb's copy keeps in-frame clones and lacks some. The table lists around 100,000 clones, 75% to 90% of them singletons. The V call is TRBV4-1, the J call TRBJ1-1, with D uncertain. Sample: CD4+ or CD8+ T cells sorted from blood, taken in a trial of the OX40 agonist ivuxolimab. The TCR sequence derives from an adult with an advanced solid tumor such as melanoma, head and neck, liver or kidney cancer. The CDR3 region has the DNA TGCGCCAGCAGCCAAGATCTACCTAGAGTGGGGACTGAAGCTTTCTTT. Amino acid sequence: CASSQDLPRVGTEAFF.